The sequence of this TCR beta chain was determined in a study of identical twins. A universal primer site was created by template switching, with the cDNA bearing unique molecular identifiers. Via MiXCR, TCRdb re-called the 5' RACE reads, giving one row per CDR3 protein. The sample includes roughly 540,000 distinct CDR3 sequences, less than 25% seen only once; the top ten take 0.91%. CDR1 DFQATT and CDR2 SNEGSKA come from the germline V gene (reference sequence). V was shortened by 2 bases and J by 4 bases, with 11 bases between the two germline ends. This CDR3 spans 13 amino acids. In addition, the sample was reused for a study of T cells expressing NK-cell markers. That study reports: Sequencing covered eight donors, seven HCMV-seropositive and one seronegative.

The gene calls are TRBV20-1 and TRBJ1-1, with TRBD1 as a possible D gene (5 bases). Sequencing input: CD4+ T cells sorted from blood. This receptor was taken from a woman between 18 and 29 years old in good health. As DNA, the CDR3 is TGCAGTGCTAGACAGGGCGGAGGCACTGAAGCTTTCTTT. Amino acids: CSARQGGGTEAFF.